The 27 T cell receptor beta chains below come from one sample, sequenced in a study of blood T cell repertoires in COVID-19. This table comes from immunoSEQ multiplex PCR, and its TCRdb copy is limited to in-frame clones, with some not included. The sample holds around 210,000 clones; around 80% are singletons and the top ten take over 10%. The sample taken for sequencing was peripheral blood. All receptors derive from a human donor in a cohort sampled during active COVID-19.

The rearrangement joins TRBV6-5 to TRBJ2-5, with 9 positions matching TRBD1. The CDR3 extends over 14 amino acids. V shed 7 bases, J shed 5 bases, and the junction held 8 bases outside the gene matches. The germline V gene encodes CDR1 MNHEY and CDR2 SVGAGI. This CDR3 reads CASKSGQGMETQYF. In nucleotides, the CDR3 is TGTGCCAGCAAATCGGGACAGGGTATGGAGACCCAGTACTTC.

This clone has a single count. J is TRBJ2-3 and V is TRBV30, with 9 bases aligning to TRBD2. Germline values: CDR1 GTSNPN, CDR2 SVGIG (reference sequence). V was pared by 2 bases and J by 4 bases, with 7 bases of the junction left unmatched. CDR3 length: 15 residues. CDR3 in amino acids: CAWSSVAGAPDTQYF. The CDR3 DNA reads TGTGCCTGGAGTTCGGTAGCGGGAGCCCCAGATACGCAGTATTTT.

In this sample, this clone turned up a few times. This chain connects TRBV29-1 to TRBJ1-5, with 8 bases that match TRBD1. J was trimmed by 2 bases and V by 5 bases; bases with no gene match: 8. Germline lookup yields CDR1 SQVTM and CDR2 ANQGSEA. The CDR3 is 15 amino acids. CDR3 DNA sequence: TGCAGCGTTCGTACACAGGGGGGTGGCAATCAGCCCCAGCATTTT. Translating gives CSVRTQGGGNQPQHF.

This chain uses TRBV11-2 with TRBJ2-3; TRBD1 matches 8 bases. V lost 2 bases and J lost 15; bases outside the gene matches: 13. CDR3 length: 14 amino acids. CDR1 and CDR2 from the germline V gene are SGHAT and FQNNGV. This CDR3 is CASSLYRSGGAEYF. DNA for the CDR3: TGTGCCAGCAGCTTATATAGGTCAGGGGGCGCGGAATATTTT. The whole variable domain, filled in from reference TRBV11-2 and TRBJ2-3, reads EAGVAQSPRYKIIEKRQSVAFWCNPISGHATLYWYQQILGQGPKLLIQFQNNGVVDDSQLPKDRFSAERLKGVDSTLKIQPAKLEDSAVYLCASSLYRSGGAEYFGPGTRLTVL.

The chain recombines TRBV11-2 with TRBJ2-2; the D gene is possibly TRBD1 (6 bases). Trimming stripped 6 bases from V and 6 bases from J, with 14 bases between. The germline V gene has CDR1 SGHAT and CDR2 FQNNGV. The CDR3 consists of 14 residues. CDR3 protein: CASSLDRIAGELFF. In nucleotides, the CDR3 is TGTGCCAGCAGTCTCGACAGGATCGCCGGGGAGCTGTTTTTT.

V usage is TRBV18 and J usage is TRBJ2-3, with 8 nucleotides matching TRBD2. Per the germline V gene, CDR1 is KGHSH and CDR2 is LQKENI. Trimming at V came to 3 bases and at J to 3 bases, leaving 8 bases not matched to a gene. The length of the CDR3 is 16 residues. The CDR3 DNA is TGTGCCAGCTCACCTCTCCCTAGCGGGTCGACAGATACGCAGTATTTT. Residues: CASSPLPSGSTDTQYF.

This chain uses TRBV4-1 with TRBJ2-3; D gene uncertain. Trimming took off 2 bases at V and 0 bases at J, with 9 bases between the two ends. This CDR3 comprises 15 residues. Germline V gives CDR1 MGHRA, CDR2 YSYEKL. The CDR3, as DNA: TGCGCCAGCAGCCAACCCGTAGCTAGCACAGATACGCAGTATTTT. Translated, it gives CASSQPVASTDTQYF.

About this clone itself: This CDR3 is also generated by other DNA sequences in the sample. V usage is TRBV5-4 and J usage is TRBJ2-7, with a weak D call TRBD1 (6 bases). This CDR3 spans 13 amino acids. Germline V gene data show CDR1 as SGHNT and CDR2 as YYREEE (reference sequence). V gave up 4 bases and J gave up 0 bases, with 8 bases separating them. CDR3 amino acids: CASSRDTSYEQYF. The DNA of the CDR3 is TGTGCCAGCAGCCGGGACACCTCCTACGAGCAGTACTTC. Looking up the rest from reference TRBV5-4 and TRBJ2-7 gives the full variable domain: ETGVTQSPTHLIKTRGQQVTLRCSSQSGHNTVSWYQQALGQGPQFIFQYYREEENGRGNFPPRFSGLQFPNYSSELNVNALELDDSALYLCASSRDTSYEQYFGPGTRLTVT.

The CDR3 region is CASRWTGVGTKTYNEQFF. DNA for the CDR3: TGTGCCAGCAGGTGGACAGGGGTTGGGACCAAGACCTACAATGAGCAGTTCTTC. The chain uses TRBV28 and TRBJ2-1; 9 bases agree with TRBD1. The ends lost 6 bases at V and 2 bases at J; junction bases unmatched: 14. Per the germline V gene, CDR1 is MDHEN and CDR2 is SYDVKM. This CDR3 region has 18 residues.

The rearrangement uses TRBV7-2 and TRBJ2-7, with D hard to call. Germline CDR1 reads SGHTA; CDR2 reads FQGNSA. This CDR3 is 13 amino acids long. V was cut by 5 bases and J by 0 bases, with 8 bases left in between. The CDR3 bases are TGTGCCAGCAGCCCCTATAACTCCTACGAGCAGTACTTC. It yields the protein CASSPYNSYEQYF.

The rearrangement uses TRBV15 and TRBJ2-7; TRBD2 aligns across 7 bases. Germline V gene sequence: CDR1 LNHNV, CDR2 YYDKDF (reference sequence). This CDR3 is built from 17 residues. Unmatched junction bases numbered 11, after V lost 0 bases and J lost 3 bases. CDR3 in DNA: TGTGCCACCAGCAGAGATCGACGGGCGGGAGTGGTCTACGAGCAGTACTTC. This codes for CATSRDRRAGVVYEQYF.

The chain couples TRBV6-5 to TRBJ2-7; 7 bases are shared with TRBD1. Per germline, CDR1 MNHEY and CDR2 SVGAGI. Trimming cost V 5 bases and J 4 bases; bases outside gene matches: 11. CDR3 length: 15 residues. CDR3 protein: CASSNLQGIGYEQYF. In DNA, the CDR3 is TGTGCCAGCAGTAATTTACAGGGGATCGGGTACGAGCAGTACTTC.

CDR3 region: CASSLDWTGGEKLFF. DNA for the CDR3: TGTGCCAGCAGCTTAGATTGGACAGGTGGGGAAAAACTGTTTTTT. The chain combines TRBV7-9 with TRBJ1-4, with 7 bases lining up with TRBD1. Germline CDR1 reads SEHNR; CDR2 reads FQNEAQ (reference sequence). The CDR3 has 15 residues. J was trimmed by 8 bases and V by 1 base; bases with no gene match: 7.

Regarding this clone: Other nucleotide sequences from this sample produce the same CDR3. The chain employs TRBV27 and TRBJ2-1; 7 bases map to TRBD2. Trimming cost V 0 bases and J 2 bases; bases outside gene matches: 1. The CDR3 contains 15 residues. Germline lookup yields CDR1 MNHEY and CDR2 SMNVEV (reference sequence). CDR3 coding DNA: TGTGCCAGCAGTTTATCGGCGGGGGCCTACAATGAGCAGTTCTTC. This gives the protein CASSLSAGAYNEQFF.

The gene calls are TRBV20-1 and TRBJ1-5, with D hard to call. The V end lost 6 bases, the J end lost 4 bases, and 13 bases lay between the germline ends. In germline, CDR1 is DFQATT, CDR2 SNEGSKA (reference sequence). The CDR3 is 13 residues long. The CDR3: CSASKQKNQPQHF. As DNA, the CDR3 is TGCAGTGCAAGTAAACAGAAGAATCAGCCCCAGCATTTT.

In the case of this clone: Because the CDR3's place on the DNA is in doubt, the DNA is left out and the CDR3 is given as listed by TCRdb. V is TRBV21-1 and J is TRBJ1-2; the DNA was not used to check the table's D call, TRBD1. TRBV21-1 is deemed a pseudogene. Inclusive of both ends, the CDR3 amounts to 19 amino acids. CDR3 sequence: CASSSTKSWGAGTNYGYTF.

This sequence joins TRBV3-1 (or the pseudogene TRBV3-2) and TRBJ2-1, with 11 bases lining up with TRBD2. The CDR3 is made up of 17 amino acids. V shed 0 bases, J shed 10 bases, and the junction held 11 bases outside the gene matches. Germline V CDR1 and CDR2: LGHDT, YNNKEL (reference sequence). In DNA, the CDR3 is TGTGCCAGCAGCCAAGAGGCGACTAGCGGGATCGGGTACGAGCAGTTCTTC. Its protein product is CASSQEATSGIGYEQFF.

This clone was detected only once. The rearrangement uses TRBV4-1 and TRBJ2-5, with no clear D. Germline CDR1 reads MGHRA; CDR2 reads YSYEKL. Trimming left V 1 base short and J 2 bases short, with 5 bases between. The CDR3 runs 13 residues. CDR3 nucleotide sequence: TGCGCCAGCAGCCAAGGACTTCAAGAGACCCAGTACTTC. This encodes CASSQGLQETQYF.

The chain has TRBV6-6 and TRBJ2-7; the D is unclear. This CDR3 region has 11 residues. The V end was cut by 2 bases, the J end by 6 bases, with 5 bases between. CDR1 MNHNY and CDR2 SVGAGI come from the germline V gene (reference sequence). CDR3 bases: TGTGCCAGCAGTTACCGCGGCGAGCAGTACTTC. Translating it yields CASSYRGEQYF.

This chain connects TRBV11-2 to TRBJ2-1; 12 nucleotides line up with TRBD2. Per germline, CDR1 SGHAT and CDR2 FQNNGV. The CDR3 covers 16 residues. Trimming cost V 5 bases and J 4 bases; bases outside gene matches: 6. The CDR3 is CASSLSTSGSYNEQFF. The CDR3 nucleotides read TGTGCCAGCAGCCTCTCGACTAGCGGGAGTTACAATGAGCAGTTCTTC.

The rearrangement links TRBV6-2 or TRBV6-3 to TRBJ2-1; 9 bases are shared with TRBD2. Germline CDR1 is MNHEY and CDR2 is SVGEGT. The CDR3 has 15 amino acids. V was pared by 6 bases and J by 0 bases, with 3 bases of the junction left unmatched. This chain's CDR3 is CASSYSGGSYNEQFF. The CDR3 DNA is TGTGCCAGCAGCTATAGCGGGGGCTCCTACAATGAGCAGTTCTTC.

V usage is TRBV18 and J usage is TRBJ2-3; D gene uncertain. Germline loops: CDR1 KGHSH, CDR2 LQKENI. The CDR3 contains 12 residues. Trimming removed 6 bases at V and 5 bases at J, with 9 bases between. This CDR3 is CASSPNRDTQYF. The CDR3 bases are TGTGCCAGCTCCCCTAATCGAGATACGCAGTATTTT.

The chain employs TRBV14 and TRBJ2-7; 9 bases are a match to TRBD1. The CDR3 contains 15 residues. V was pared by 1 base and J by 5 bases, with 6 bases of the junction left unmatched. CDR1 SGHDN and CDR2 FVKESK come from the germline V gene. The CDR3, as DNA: TGTGCCAGCAGCCAAGCCGGGACAGGGTTGCACGAGCAGTACTTC. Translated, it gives CASSQAGTGLHEQYF. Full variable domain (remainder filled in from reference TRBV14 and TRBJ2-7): EAGVTQFPSHSVIEKGQTVTLRCDPISGHDNLYWYRRVMGKEIKFLLHFVKESKQDESGMPNNRFLAERTGGTYSTLKVQPAELEDSGVYFCASSQAGTGLHEQYFGPGTRLTVT.

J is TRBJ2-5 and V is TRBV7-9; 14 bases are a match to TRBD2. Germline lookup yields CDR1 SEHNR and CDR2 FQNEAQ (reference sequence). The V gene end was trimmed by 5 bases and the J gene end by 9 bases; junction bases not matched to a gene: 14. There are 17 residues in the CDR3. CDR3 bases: TGTGCCAGCAGCCCTTTGACTAGCGGGGGGGGCCTCGGGGCCCAGTACTTC. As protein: CASSPLTSGGGLGAQYF.

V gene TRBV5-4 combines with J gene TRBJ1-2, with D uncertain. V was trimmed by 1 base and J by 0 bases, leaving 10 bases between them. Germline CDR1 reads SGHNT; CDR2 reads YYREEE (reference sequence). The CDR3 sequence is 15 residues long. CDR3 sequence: CASSLLALPNYGYTF. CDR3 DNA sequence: TGTGCCAGCAGCTTGTTGGCACTACCTAACTATGGCTACACCTTC. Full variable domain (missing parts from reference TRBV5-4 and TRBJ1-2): ETGVTQSPTHLIKTRGQQVTLRCSSQSGHNTVSWYQQALGQGPQFIFQYYREEENGRGNFPPRFSGLQFPNYSSELNVNALELDDSALYLCASSLLALPNYGYTFGSGTRLTVV.

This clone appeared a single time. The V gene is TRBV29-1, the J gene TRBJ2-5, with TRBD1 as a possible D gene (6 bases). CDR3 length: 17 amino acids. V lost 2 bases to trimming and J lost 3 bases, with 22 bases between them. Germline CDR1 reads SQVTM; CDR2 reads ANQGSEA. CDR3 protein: CSVEPPSLTGMKETQYF. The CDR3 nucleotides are TGCAGCGTTGAACCTCCTTCTCTTACAGGGATGAAAGAGACCCAGTACTTC. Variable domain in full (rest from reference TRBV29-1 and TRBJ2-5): SAVISQKPSRDICQRGTSLTIQCQVDSQVTMMFWYRQQPGQSLTLIATANQGSEATYESGFVIDKFPISRPNLTFSTLTVSNMSPEDSSIYLCSVEPPSLTGMKETQYFGPGTRLLVL.

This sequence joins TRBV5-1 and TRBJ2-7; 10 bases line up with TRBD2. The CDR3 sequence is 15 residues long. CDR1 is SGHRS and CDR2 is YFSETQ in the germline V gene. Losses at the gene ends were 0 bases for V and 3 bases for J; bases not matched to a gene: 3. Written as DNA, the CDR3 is TGCGCCAGCAGCTTGGAGGCTAGCGGGAGCTACGAGCAGTACTTC. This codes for CASSLEASGSYEQYF.